The source of this T cell receptor (beta chain) is a study of spatial heterogeneity in lung cancer. About the research overall: Detection consistently yielded more beta chains than alpha chains.

This clonotype was detected ten times or more. Its antigen is unidentified. TCRdb fed the 5' RACE reads into MiXCR, producing one record per CDR3 protein. The table lists around 110,000 distinct CDR3 sequences, about 12% of them singletons. Time point in this sample: blood at routine non-recurrence follow-up after resection. Frozen PBMC, nontumor lung or tumor provided whole RNA, which was sequenced unsorted. Study observations and caveats: Among blood samples, ubiquitous expanded tumor TCRs appeared more at resection than at follow-up.

CDR1 and CDR2 from the germline V gene are MNHEY and SMNVEV (reference sequence). This CDR3 spans 18 amino acids. With V trimmed by 1 base and J by 4 bases, 13 bases remained unmatched. The clonotype was recovered from a male donor with early-stage non-small cell lung cancer. The sample here was PBMCs, taken at follow-up. The chain links TRBV27 to TRBJ2-1, with 7 bases identical to TRBD2. CDR3 nucleotides: TGTGCCAGCAGTTTATGGCGGGGGTTTGGTGGGGTTTACAATGAGCAGTTCTTC. It translates to CASSLWRGFGGVYNEQFF.